One and the same sample provided the 5 T cell receptor beta chains below, sequenced in a study of blood T cells in healthy people across ages. Primers used in a second PCR of about 6 to 12 cycles were a sample-barcoded 5' primer and a J-beta primer mix. TCRdb recomputed calls from the 5' RACE reads with MiXCR, one row per CDR3 protein. This table has more than 1,000,000 distinct CDR3 sequences, around 27% appearing once. This sample was shared with a second study, whose subject was T cells of mothers and their children.

The sample consisted of blood. Receptors were obtained from a girl aged 2-10 years in good health.

The chain joins TRBV27 to TRBJ2-5; 8 bases match TRBD1. The CDR3 consists of 15 residues. V trimming: 5 bases; J trimming: 5 bases; junction bases outside the gene matches: 10. CDR1 MNHEY and CDR2 SMNVEV come from the germline V gene (reference sequence). The CDR3 DNA is TGTGCCAGCAGTCCCGCCCAGGGGGCCTGGGAGACCCAGTACTTC. Its translation is CASSPAQGAWETQYF.

V usage is TRBV6-2 or TRBV6-3 and J usage is TRBJ2-1; the D is unclear. Germline-derived CDR1 and CDR2 are MNHEY and SVGEGT. The germline V and J ends were trimmed by 8 bases and 2 bases, with 10 bases remaining between them. The CDR3 length is 13 residues. CDR3 in amino acids: CASGFLAYNEQFF. The CDR3 bases are TGTGCCAGCGGGTTCCTGGCCTACAATGAGCAGTTCTTC.

The chain has TRBV20-1 and TRBJ2-3; D remains unclear. Trimming stripped 3 bases from V and 2 bases from J, with 12 bases between. There are 14 residues in the CDR3. Germline CDR1 and CDR2: DFQATT and SNEGSKA (reference sequence). The CDR3: CSASRARSTDTQYF. In nucleotides, the CDR3 is TGCAGTGCTAGTAGGGCTAGGTCCACAGATACGCAGTATTTT.

This clonotype has more than one count but fewer than ten. The chain combines TRBV12-3 or TRBV12-4 with TRBJ2-1, with 11 bases matching TRBD2. The ends lost 3 bases at V and 2 bases at J; junction bases unmatched: 12. The length of the CDR3 is 19 residues. In DNA, the CDR3 is TGTGCCAGCAGTTTGCGGGGGACTAGCGGAGAGGGGACCTACAATGAGCAGTTCTTC. Protein sequence: CASSLRGTSGEGTYNEQFF.

The chain is built from TRBV6-5 and TRBJ1-2; the D is unclear. From germline, CDR1 is MNHEY and CDR2 SVGAGI. This CDR3 contains 13 residues. The V end was cut by 2 bases, the J end by 7 bases, with 11 bases between. The CDR3 nucleotides read TGTGCCAGCAGTTACACTAGAATCTCTGGCTACACCTTC. Translating it yields CASSYTRISGYTF.